This passage covers 3 T cell receptor beta chains from one sample sequenced in a study of technical replicates of blood from a few donors. TCRdb keeps only in-frame clones here, not all; method: immunoSEQ multiplex PCR. This sample carries about 75,000 clones, approximately 97% of them seen once, and the ten largest clones take around 0.28%. The sequenced sample was T cells isolated from PBMCs. The source of these receptors is a human donor in good health.

The V call is TRBV9, the J call TRBJ1-3; 9 bases line up with TRBD1. The CDR3 is 16 amino acids. Germline CDR1 and CDR2: SGDLS and YYNGEE. The V segment lost 3 bases and the J segment 7 bases; nucleotides outside the gene matches: 11. The CDR3 reads CASSATRVGQGNTIYF. In DNA, the CDR3 is TGTGCCAGCAGCGCCACCCGGGTCGGACAGGGGAACACCATATATTTT.

The CDR3 sequence is CASSVSGGSYEQYF. CDR3 nucleotide sequence: TGTGCCAGCAGCGTCTCAGGGGGGTCCTACGAGCAGTACTTC. The rearrangement links TRBV9 to TRBJ2-7; possibly TRBD1 for D (7 bases). The CDR3 length is 14 residues. The germline V gene encodes CDR1 SGDLS and CDR2 YYNGEE. Between the trimmed V and J ends, which lost 2 bases and 1 base, there was a span of 10 bases.

The CDR3 coding sequence is TGCAGCATCGGGACATCGAACACCGGGGAGCTGTTTTTT. It yields the protein CSIGTSNTGELFF. The genes are TRBV29-1 and TRBJ2-2, with D perhaps matching TRBD1 (6 bases). Germline V CDR1 and CDR2: SQVTM, ANQGSEA. Deletions cut 8 bases from V and 0 bases from J, with 10 bases between. The CDR3 runs to 13 residues.